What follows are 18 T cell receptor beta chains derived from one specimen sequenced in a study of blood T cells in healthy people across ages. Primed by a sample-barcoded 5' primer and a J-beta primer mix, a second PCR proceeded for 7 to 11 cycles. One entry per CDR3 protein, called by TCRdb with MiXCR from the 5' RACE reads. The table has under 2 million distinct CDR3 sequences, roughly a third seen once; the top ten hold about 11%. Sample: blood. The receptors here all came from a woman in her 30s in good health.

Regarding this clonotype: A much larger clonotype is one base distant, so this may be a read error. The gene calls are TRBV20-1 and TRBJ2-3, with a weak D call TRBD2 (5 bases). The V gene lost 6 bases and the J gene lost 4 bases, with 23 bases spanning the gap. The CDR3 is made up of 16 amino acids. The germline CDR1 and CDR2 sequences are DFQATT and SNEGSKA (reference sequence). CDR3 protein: CSANRRLVGESDTQYF. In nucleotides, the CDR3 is TGCAGTGCCAATCGGAGGCTAGTGGGAGAATCAGATACGCAGTATTTT.

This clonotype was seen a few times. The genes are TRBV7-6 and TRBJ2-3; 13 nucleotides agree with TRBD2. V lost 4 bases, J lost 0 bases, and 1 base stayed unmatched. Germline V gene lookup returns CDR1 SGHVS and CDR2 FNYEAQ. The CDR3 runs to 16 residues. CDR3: CASSWTSGGSTDTQYF. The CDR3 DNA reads TGTGCCAGCAGCTGGACTAGCGGGGGAAGCACAGATACGCAGTATTTT. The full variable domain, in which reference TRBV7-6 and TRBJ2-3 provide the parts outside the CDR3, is GAGVSQSPRYKVTKRGQDVALRCDPISGHVSLYWYRQALGQGPEFLTYFNYEAQQDKSGLPNDRFSAERPEGSISTLTIQRTEQRDSAMYRCASSWTSGGSTDTQYFGPGTRLTVL.

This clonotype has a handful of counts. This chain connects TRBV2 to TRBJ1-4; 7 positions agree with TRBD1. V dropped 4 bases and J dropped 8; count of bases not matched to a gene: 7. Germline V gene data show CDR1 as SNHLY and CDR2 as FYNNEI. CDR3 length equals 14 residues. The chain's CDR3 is CASSGGTATEKLFF. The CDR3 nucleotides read TGTGCCAGCAGTGGGGGGACAGCGACAGAAAAACTGTTTTTT.

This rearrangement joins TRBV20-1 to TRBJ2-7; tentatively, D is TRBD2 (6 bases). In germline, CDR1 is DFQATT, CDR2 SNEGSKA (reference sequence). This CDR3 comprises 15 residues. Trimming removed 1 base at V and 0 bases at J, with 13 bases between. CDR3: CSARGVAVLSYEQYF. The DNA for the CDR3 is TGCAGTGCTAGAGGTGTAGCGGTCCTCTCCTACGAGCAGTACTTC.

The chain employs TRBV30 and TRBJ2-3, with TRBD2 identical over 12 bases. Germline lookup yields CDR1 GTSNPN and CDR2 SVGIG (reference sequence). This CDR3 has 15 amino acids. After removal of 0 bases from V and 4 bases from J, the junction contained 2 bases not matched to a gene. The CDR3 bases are TGTGCCTGGAGTGTACTAGCGGGGGGCCCAGATACGCAGTATTTT. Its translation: CAWSVLAGGPDTQYF.

CDR3 sequence reads: CASSLVAARTSNEQFF. In DNA form, the CDR3 reads TGCGCCAGCAGCTTGGTGGCGGCCCGTACGTCCAATGAGCAGTTCTTC. V and J are TRBV5-1 and TRBJ2-1; D not resolved. Germline CDR1 and CDR2: SGHRS and YFSETQ. The CDR3 totals 16 residues. Trimming took off 0 bases at V and 6 bases at J, with 16 bases between the two ends.

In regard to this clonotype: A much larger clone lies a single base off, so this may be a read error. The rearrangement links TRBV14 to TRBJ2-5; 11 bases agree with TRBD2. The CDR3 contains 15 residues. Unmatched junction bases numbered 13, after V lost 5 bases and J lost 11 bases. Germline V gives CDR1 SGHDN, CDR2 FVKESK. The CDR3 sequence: CASSVGLAAYNEQYF. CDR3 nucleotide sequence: TGTGCCAGCAGCGTGGGACTAGCGGCATACAATGAGCAGTACTTC.

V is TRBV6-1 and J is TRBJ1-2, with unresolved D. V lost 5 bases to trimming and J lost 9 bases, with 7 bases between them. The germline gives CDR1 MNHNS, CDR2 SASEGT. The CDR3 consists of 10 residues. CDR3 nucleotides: TGTGCCAGCAGTTCCGGGAGCTACACCTTC. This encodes CASSSGSYTF.

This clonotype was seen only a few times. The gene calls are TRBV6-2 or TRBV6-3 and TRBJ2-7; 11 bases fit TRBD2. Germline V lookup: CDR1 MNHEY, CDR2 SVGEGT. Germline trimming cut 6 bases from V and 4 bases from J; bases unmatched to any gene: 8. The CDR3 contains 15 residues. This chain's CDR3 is CASRPIRTSGYEQYF. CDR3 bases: TGTGCCAGCAGACCTATCCGGACTAGCGGGTACGAGCAGTACTTC.

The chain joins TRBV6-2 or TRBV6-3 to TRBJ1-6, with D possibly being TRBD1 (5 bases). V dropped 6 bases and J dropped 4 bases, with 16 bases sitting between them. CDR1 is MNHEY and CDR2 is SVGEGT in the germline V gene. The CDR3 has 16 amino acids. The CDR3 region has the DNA TGTGCCAGCAGCGGGAGGGGAGGAGGGTATAATTCACCCCTCCACTTT. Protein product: CASSGRGGGYNSPLHF.

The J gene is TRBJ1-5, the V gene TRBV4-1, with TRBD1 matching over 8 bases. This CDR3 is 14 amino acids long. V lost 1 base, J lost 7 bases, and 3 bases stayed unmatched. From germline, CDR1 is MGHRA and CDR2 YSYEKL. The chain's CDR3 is CASSQVAGGQPQHF. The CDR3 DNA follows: TGCGCCAGCAGCCAAGTGGCAGGGGGCCAGCCCCAGCATTTT.

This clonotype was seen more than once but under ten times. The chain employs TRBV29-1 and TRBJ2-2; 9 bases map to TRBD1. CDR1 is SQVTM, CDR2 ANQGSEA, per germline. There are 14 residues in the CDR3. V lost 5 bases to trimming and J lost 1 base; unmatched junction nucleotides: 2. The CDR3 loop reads CSVWGQGNTGELFF. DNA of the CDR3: TGCAGCGTTTGGGGACAGGGGAACACCGGGGAGCTGTTTTTT.

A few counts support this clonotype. CDR3 residues: CASSPPDGNQPQHF. CDR3 DNA: TGTGCCAGCAGCCCCCCGGACGGTAATCAGCCCCAGCATTTT. J is TRBJ1-5 and V is TRBV7-2; D is unresolved. The germline CDR1 and CDR2 sequences are SGHTA and FQGNSA. Trimming cost V 5 bases and J 4 bases, with 12 bases left between them. CDR3 length: 14 amino acids. Full variable domain (missing parts from reference TRBV7-2 and TRBJ1-5): GAGVSQSPSNKVTEKGKDVELRCDPISGHTALYWYRQSLGQGLEFLIYFQGNSAPDKSGLPSDRFSAERTGGSVSTLTIQRTQQEDSAVYLCASSPPDGNQPQHFGDGTRLSIL.

CDR3 nucleotides: TGCGCCAGCAGCTTGCGGCAGGGGCCTGGAGATACGCAGTATTTT. Its translation is CASSLRQGPGDTQYF. This sequence joins TRBV5-1 and TRBJ2-3, with a weak D call TRBD1 (6 bases). The CDR3 covers 15 residues. Trimming stripped 1 base from V and 5 bases from J, with 14 bases between. The V gene's germline CDR1 is SGHRS and CDR2 YFSETQ.

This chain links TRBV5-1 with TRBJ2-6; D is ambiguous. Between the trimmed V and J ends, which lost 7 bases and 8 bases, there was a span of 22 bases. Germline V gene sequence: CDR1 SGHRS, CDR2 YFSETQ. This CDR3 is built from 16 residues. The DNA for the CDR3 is TGCGCCAGCTTCAATATGGGGTTTTCGAAGTCCAACGTCCTGACTTTC. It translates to CASFNMGFSKSNVLTF.

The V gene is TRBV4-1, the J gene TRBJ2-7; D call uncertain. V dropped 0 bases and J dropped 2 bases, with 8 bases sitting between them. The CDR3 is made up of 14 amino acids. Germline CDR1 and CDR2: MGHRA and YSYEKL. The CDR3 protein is CASSQDSPPYEQYF. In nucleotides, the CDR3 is TGCGCCAGCAGCCAAGACAGTCCTCCCTACGAGCAGTACTTC.

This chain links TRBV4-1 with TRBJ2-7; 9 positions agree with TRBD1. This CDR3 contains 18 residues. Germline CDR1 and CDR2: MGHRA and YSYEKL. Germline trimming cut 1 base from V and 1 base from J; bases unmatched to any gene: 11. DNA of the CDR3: TGCGCCAGCAGCCAAGTAATGTTTTTGGGACAGGGATCCTACGAGCAGTACTTC. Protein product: CASSQVMFLGQGSYEQYF.

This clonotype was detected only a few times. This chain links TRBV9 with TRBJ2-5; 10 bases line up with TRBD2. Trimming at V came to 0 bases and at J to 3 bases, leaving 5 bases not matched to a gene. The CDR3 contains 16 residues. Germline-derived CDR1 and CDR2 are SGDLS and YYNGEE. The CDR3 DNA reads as TGTGCCAGCAGCGTAGAGGGCCTAGCGGGGGAAGAGACCCAGTACTTC. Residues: CASSVEGLAGEETQYF.